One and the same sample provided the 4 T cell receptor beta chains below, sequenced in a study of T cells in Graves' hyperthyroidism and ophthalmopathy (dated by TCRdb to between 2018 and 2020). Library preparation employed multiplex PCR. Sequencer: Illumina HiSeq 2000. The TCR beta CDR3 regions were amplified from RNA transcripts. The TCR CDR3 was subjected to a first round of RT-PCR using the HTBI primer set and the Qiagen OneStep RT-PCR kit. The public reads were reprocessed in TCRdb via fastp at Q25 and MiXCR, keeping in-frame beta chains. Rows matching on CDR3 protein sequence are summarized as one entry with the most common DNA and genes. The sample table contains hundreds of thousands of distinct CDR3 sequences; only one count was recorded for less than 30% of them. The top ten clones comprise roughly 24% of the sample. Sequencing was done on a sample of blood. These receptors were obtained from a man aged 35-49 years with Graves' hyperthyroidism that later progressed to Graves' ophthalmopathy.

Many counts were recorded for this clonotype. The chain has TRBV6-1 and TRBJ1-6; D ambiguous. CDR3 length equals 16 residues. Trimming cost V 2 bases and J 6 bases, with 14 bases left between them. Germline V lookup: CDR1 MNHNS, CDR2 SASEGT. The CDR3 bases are TGTGCCAGCAGTGAACGGGGAGCTTCGCCTAATTCACCCCTCCACTTT. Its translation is CASSERGASPNSPLHF.

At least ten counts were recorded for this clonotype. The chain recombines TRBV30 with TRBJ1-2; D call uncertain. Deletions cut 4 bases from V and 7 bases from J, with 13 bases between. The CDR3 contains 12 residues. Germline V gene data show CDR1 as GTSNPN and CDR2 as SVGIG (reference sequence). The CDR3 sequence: CAWMRLSGGYTF. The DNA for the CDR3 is TGTGCCTGGATGAGGCTTTCCGGTGGCTACACCTTC.

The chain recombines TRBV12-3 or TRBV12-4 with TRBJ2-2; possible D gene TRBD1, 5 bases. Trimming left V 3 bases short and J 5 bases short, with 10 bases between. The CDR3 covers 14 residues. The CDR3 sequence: CASSFWQGTGELFF. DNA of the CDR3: TGTGCCAGCAGTTTTTGGCAGGGAACCGGGGAGCTGTTTTTT.

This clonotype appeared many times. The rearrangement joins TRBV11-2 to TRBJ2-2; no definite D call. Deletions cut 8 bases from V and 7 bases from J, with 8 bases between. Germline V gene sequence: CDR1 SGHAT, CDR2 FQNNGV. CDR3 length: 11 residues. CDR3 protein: CASAHHGELFF. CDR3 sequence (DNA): TGTGCCAGCGCACACCACGGGGAGCTGTTTTTT.